Here is one TCR beta chain with its context. Its specificity is unknown. This record belongs to a study of cytotoxic CD8 clonotypes in ibrutinib-treated CLL. Study overall: The subjects consisted of 11 to 12 relapsed/refractory and over 14 treatment-naive individuals, with 17 to 18 IGHV unmutated. Among responders, roughly 24 were partial and 2 complete; after median roughly 70 months, 14 stayed remitted and approximately 12 progressed. Overall study results and limits: Contraction or stability on treatment characterized the public clonotypes, which were uncommon.

V was pared by 4 bases and J by 9 bases, with 12 bases of the junction left unmatched. This CDR3 has 15 residues. Germline CDR1 reads SGHRS; CDR2 reads YFSETQ. Using immunoSEQ multiplex PCR, the repertoire was profiled, and TCRdb retains in-frame clones only, with some absent. This table holds approximately 48,000 clones, more than 45% found once. The sequencing here drew on PBMCs, taken after 12 months of ibrutinib treatment. This TCR was sampled from a human donor with chronic lymphocytic leukemia. This rearrangement joins TRBV5-1 to TRBJ2-7; 11 nucleotides match TRBD2. CDR3: CASSTGTSGPTMQYF. The CDR3 DNA reads as TGCGCCAGCAGCACCGGGACTAGCGGCCCTACGATGCAGTACTTC.